Shown below are 12 T cell receptor beta chains from a single sample sequenced in a study of Ad26.COV2.S vaccination and SARS-CoV-2 variants. Clones were sequenced by immunoSEQ multiplex PCR, and TCRdb holds only the in-frame ones, with some missing. The top ten clones hold 1.5% to 2% of a sample with over 400,000 clones, roughly 90% of them seen once. Treatment here: roughly 18 received Ad26.COV2.S at low or high dose, single or two shots; a few received placebo; per-sample allocation not given. Specimens were obtained on day 63 following the first vaccine or placebo injection. The sample was peripheral blood, taken in a trial of Ad26.COV2.S vaccine versus placebo. The source is a person aged 18-60 years who received the Ad26.COV2.S COVID-19 vaccine or a placebo.

The chain uses TRBV30 and TRBJ2-5; TRBD2 is a possible D gene (6 bases). The CDR3 spans 15 residues. Trimming removed 4 bases from V and 5 bases from J, with 20 bases in between. Germline CDR1 is GTSNPN and CDR2 is SVGIG (reference sequence). The CDR3 spells CAWKLAARGLETQYF. The CDR3 nucleotides are TGTGCCTGGAAATTAGCGGCCCGGGGCTTGGAGACCCAGTACTTC. Drawing the rest from reference TRBV30 and TRBJ2-5, the complete variable domain is SQTIHQWPATLVQPVGSPLSLECTVEGTSNPNLYWYRQAAGRGLQLLFYSVGIGQISSEVPQNLSASRPQDRQFILSSKKLLLSDSGFYLCAWKLAARGLETQYFGPGTRLLVL.

CDR3 sequence reads: CASSQGQAYTQYF. CDR3 nucleotide sequence: TGCGCCAGCAGTCAGGGACAGGCCTATACGCAGTATTTT. The chain couples TRBV5-1 to TRBJ2-3, with TRBD1 matching over 8 bases. This CDR3 has 13 residues. V gave up 5 bases and J gave up 7 bases; unmatched junction bases: 6. CDR1 and CDR2 from the germline V gene are SGHRS and YFSETQ.

The CDR3 nucleotides are TGCGCCAGCAGCTCGGGGACAGGGGCAAACCTGTTTTTT. It translates to CASSSGTGANLFF. The V and J genes are TRBV5-1 and TRBJ1-4, with TRBD1 identical over 10 bases. This CDR3 has 13 amino acids. Germline assignment: CDR1 SGHRS and CDR2 YFSETQ. J was trimmed by 14 bases and V by 3 bases; bases with no gene match: 7. The complete variable domain, with remaining parts taken from reference TRBV5-1 and TRBJ1-4, reads KAGVTQTPRYLIKTRGQQVTLSCSPISGHRSVSWYQQTPGQGLQFLFEYFSETQRNKGNFPGRFSGRQFSNSRSEMNVSTLELGDSALYLCASSSGTGANLFFGSGTQLSVL.

V usage is TRBV4-1 and J usage is TRBJ2-5, with D possibly called TRBD1 or TRBD2 (5 bases each). CDR1 MGHRA and CDR2 YSYEKL come from the germline V gene. The CDR3 has 14 amino acids. V lost 3 bases and J 7 bases, leaving 15 bases between the germline ends. The CDR3 DNA follows: TGCGCCAGCAGCCAGGGGACGAATATCGGGACCCAGTACTTC. It translates to CASSQGTNIGTQYF.

The gene calls are TRBV10-3 and TRBJ2-7, with a tentative D call TRBD1 (6 bases). Germline-derived CDR1 and CDR2 are ENHRY and SYGVKD. Trimming shortened V by 3 bases and J by 6 bases, and 12 bases separated the two germline ends. The CDR3 covers 13 residues. CDR3 region: CAISERGFGEQYF. The CDR3 DNA is TGTGCCATCAGTGAAAGGGGGTTCGGCGAGCAGTACTTC.

CDR3 DNA: TGTGCCACCAGCAACACCCGTATGATGACGGATTCTAATGAAAAACTGTTTTTT. Translating it yields CATSNTRMMTDSNEKLFF. The rearrangement joins TRBV15 to TRBJ1-4; D not resolved. Germline assignment: CDR1 LNHNV and CDR2 YYDKDF (reference sequence). There are 18 residues in the CDR3. V was cut by 4 bases and J by 3 bases, with 21 bases left in between.

This clone has just a few counts. The rearrangement uses TRBV11-3 and TRBJ2-2, with D tentatively TRBD2 (6 bases). CDR1 SGHNT and CDR2 YENEEA come from the germline V gene. V dropped 5 bases and J dropped 6 bases, with 13 bases sitting between them. CDR3 length: 14 amino acids. The CDR3 sequence is CASSDSGRAGELFF. The DNA of the CDR3 is TGTGCCAGCAGCGACAGCGGGCGGGCCGGGGAGCTGTTTTTT.

Of note for this clone: One end of the junction fails to match germline, which may point to a read error. The gene calls are TRBV28 and TRBJ2-5; D unresolved. The CDR3 length is 10 residues. Germline V gene sequence: CDR1 MDHEN, CDR2 SYDVKM. This CDR3 is CASSSKTQYF. The CDR3 nucleotides read TGTGCTAGCAGTTCGAAGACCCAGTACTTC.

The chain carries TRBV25-1 and TRBJ2-7; 8 nucleotides align to TRBD1. J gave up 0 bases and V 8 bases, and 6 bases lay outside the gene matches. Germline CDR1 MGHDK, CDR2 SYGVNS. This CDR3 contains 14 residues. The CDR3 DNA reads TGTGCCAGCCGCAGGGGGCTAAGCTCCTACGAGCAGTACTTC. It is translated as CASRRGLSSYEQYF.

In the case of this clone: At one end the junction does not follow the germline gene, possibly because of a read error. The chain combines TRBV6-1 with TRBJ1-5; D is unresolved. The germline CDR1 and CDR2 sequences are MNHNS and SASEGT. CDR3 length: 13 amino acids. CDR3 coding DNA: TGTGCCAGCAGCGAAGCAAGATATCAGCCCCAGCATTTT. Translated, it gives CASSEARYQPQHF.

J is TRBJ1-2 and V is TRBV5-1; D gene uncertain. Trimming cost V 1 base and J 10 bases, with 17 bases left between them. Germline values: CDR1 SGHRS, CDR2 YFSETQ. The CDR3 has 14 residues. CDR3 protein: CASSLLIGTHVYTF. In DNA, the CDR3 is TGCGCCAGCAGCTTGCTAATTGGCACACATGTCTACACCTTC.

The chain links TRBV27 to TRBJ1-2; a weak D match, TRBD1 (6 bases). This CDR3 spans 14 amino acids. V was clipped by 6 bases and J by 0 bases, with 11 bases between them. Germline assignment: CDR1 MNHEY and CDR2 SMNVEV (reference sequence). The DNA of the CDR3 is TGTGCCAGCAGGTTAGGGGGAGCTAACTATGGCTACACCTTC. This codes for CASRLGGANYGYTF.